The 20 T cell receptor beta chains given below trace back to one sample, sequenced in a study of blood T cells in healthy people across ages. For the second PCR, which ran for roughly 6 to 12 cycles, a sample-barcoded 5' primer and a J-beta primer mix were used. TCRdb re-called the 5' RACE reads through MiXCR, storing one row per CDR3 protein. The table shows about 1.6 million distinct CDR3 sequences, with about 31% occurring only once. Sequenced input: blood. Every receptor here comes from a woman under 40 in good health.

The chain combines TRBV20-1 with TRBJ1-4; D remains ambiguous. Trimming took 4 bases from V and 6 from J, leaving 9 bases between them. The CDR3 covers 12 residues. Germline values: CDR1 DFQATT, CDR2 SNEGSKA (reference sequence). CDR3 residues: CSATGLDEKLFF. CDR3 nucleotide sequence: TGCAGTGCTACCGGACTTGATGAAAAACTGTTTTTT.

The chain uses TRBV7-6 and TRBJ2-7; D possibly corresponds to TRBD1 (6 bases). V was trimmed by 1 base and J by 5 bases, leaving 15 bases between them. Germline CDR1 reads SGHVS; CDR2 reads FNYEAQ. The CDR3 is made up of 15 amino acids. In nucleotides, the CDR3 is TGTGCCAGCAGCTTAGTCACAGGGAAAGTCCACGAGCAGTACTTC. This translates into CASSLVTGKVHEQYF.

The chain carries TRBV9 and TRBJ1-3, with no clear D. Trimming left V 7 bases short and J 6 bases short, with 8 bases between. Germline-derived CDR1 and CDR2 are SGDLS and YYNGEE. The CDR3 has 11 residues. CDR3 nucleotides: TGTGCCAGCGCACGGGCAAACACCATATATTTT. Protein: CASARANTIYF.

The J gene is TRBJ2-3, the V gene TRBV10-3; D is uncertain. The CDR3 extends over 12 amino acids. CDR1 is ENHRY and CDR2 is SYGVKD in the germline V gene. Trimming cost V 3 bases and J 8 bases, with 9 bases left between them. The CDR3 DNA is TGTGCCATCAGTGAAACGTCAGGTACGCAGTATTTT. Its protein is CAISETSGTQYF.

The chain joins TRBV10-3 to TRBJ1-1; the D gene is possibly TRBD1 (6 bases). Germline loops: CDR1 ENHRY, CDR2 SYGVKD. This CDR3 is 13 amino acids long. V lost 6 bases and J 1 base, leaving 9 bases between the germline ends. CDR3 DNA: TGTGCCATCAGGATACAGGGGAACACTGAAGCTTTCTTT. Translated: CAIRIQGNTEAFF.

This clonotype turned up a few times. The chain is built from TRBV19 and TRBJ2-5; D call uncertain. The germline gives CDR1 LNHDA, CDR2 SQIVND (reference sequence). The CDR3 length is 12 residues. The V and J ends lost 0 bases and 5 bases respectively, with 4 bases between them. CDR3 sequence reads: CASSIDRETQYF. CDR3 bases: TGTGCCAGTAGTATAGACCGCGAGACCCAGTACTTC.

CDR3 residues: CASSEKLSYEQYF. In DNA, the CDR3 is TGTGCCAGCAGTGAAAAGCTGTCCTACGAGCAGTACTTC. The chain uses TRBV6-1 and TRBJ2-7, with D unresolved. CDR1 and CDR2 (germline): MNHNS, SASEGT. Trimming took off 2 bases at V and 1 base at J, with 6 bases between the two ends. This CDR3 has 13 residues.

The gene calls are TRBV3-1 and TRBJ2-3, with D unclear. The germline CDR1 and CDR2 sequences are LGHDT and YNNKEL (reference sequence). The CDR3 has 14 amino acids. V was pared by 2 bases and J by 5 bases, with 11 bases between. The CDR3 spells CASSQLPRRDTQYF. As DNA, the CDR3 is TGTGCCAGCAGCCAACTTCCCAGGCGAGATACGCAGTATTTT.

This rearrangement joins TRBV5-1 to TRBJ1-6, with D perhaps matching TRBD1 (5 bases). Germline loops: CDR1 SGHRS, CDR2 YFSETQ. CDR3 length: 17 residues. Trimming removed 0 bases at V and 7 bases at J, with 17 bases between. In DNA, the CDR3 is TGCGCCAGCAGCTTGGAAGGGGCAGGGAGGACCAATTCACCCCTCCACTTT. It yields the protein CASSLEGAGRTNSPLHF.

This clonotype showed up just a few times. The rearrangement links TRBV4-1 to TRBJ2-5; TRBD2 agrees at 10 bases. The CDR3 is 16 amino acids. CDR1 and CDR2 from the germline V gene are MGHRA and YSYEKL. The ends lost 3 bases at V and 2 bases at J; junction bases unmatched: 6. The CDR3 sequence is CASSHPTSGKQETQYF. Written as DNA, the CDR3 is TGCGCCAGCAGCCACCCCACTAGCGGGAAACAAGAGACCCAGTACTTC.

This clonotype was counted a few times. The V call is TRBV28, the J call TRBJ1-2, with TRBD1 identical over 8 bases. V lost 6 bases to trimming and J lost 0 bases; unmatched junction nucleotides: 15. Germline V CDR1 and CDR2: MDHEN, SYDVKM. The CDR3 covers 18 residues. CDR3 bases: TGTGCCAGCAGATACAATACGGGACAGGCATCCACTAACTATGGCTACACCTTC. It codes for CASRYNTGQASTNYGYTF.

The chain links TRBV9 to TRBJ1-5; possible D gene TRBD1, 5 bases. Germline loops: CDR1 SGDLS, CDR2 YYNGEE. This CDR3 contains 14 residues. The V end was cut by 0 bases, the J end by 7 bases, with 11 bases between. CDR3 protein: CASSVGPEGQPQHF. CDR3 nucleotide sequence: TGTGCCAGCAGCGTAGGGCCGGAGGGGCAGCCCCAGCATTTT.

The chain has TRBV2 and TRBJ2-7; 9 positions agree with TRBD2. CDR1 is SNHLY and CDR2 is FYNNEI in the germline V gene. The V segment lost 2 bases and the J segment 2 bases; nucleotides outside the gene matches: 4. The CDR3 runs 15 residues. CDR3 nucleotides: TGTGCCAGCAGTGAATTTGCTAGCGGGACCTACGAGCAGTACTTC. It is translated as CASSEFASGTYEQYF.

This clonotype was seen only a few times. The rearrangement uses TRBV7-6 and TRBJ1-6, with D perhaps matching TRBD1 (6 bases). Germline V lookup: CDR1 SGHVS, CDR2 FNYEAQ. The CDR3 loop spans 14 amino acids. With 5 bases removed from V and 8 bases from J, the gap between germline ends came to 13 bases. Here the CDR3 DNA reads TGTGCCAGCAGCCCAGGGGCAATTGATTCACCCCTCCACTTT. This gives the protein CASSPGAIDSPLHF.

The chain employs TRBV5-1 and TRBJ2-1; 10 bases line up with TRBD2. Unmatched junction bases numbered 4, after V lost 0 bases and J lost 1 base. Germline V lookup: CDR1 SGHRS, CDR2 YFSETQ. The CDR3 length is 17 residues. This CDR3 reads CASSLEAGGGSYNEQFF. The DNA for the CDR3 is TGCGCCAGCAGCTTGGAAGCGGGAGGGGGGTCCTACAATGAGCAGTTCTTC.

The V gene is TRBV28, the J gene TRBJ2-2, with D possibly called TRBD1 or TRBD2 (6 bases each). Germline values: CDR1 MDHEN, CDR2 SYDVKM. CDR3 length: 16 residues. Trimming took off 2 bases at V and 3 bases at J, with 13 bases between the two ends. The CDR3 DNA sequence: TGTGCCAGCAGTTTAGGAGGGGGAGGTTACACCGGGGAGCTGTTTTTT. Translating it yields CASSLGGGGYTGELFF.

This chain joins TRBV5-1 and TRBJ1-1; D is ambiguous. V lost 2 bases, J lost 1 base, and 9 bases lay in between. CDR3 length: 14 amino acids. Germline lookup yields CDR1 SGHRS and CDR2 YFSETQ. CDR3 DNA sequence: TGCGCCAGCAGCTTACAACCAACGAACACTGAAGCTTTCTTT. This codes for CASSLQPTNTEAFF.

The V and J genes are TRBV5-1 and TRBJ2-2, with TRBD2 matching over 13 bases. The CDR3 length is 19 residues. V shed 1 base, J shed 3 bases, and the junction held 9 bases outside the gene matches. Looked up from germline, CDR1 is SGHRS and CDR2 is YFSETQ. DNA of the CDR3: TGCGCCAGCAGCTTGAGCCTACTAGCGGGAGGGCGTGACACCGGGGAGCTGTTTTTT. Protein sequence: CASSLSLLAGGRDTGELFF.

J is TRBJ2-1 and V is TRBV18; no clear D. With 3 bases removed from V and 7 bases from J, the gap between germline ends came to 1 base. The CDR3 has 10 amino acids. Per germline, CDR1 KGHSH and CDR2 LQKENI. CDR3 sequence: CASSPNEQFF. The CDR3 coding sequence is TGTGCCAGCTCACCGAATGAGCAGTTCTTC.

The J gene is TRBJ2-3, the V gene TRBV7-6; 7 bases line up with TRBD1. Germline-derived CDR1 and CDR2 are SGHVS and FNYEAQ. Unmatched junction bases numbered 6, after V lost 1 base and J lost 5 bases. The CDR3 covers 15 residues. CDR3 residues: CASSLEGGGLDTQYF. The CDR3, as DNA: TGTGCCAGCAGCTTAGAAGGGGGCGGATTAGATACGCAGTATTTT.